One sample yielded the 5 T cell receptor beta chains listed below, sequenced in a study of regulatory T cells in long-lasting Graves disease. In building TCR beta libraries, iRepertoire HTBI primers were used together with Arm-PCR of CDR3 regions. A single record per CDR3 protein comes from TCRdb applying MiXCR to the multiplex PCR reads. The table shows 350,000 to 550,000 distinct CDR3 sequences, with 14% occurring only once. Time point noted: newly diagnosed GD, antithyroid drugs for less than 3 months. RNA isolated from PBMCs was used to make the TCR library. The same specimen was also included in a second study, on T cells in Graves' hyperthyroidism and ophthalmopathy.

This specimen consisted of peripheral blood mononuclear cells (PBMCs), obtained at new diagnosis, from a patient treated with antithyroid drugs. All receptors derive from a woman aged 50 to 60 with Graves disease.

With respect to this clonotype: This may be a read error, as it is one base from a much larger clone. The chain carries TRBV3-1 and TRBJ2-1; D gene ambiguous. The CDR3 consists of 16 residues. Germline lookup yields CDR1 LGHDT and CDR2 YNNKEL (reference sequence). For the CDR3, the DNA is TGTGCCAGCAGCCAAGTTGGGATCCGTGGCTACAATGAGCAGCTCTTC. Its translation: CASSQVGIRGYNEQLF.

This clonotype was counted between two and nine times. V and J are TRBV9 and TRBJ1-3; no clear D. The CDR3 is made up of 15 amino acids. The germline V and J ends were trimmed by 0 bases and 0 bases, with 7 bases remaining between them. Germline V gene sequence: CDR1 SGDLS, CDR2 YYNGEE. CDR3 residues: CASSVGAISGNTIYF. The CDR3 DNA sequence: TGTGCCAGCAGCGTAGGAGCGATCTCTGGAAACACCATATATTTT.

This clonotype has ten or more counts. The genes are TRBV30 and TRBJ2-7; no clear D gene. The CDR3 has 11 residues. The germline CDR1 and CDR2 sequences are GTSNPN and SVGIG (reference sequence). V was shortened by 2 bases and J by 4 bases, with 6 bases between the two germline ends. The chain's CDR3 is CAWSLVYEQYF. CDR3 coding DNA: TGTGCCTGGAGTTTGGTTTACGAGCAGTACTTC.

This clonotype was seen only a few times. One base away lies a much larger clone, so this may be a sequencing read error. J is TRBJ2-2 and V is TRBV2; 9 bases line up with TRBD2. CDR1 and CDR2 (germline): SNHLY, FYNNEI. The CDR3 totals 15 residues. The CDR3 DNA follows: TGTGCCAGCAGTTGGGCTAGCGGGGACACCGGGGAGCTGTCTTTT. It codes for CASSWASGDTGELSF.

This clonotype was counted between two and nine times. The chain has TRBV27 and TRBJ1-2; D perhaps matches TRBD1 (5 bases). Trimming removed 5 bases from V and 0 bases from J, with 10 bases in between. The CDR3 contains 14 residues. CDR1 is MNHEY, CDR2 SMNVEV, per germline (reference sequence). CDR3 sequence (DNA): TGTGCCAGCAGTCAGGACACCACTAACTATGGCTACACCTTC. Encoded protein: CASSQDTTNYGYTF.